This T cell receptor beta chain appears in the sequencing data of a study of CD8 T cells in Susac syndrome. RNA in amounts of 0.5 to 1 ug was reverse transcribed with random hexamers. immunoSEQ multiplex PCR amplified TCR beta CDR3 across 54 Vbeta, 13 Jbeta. TCRdb reanalysed the immunoSEQ multiplex PCR reads using MiXCR and keeps one entry per CDR3 protein. The repertoire holds some 150,000 distinct CDR3 sequences, with approximately 93% as singletons. Sequencing targeted TCR beta in blood CD8+ and CD4+ T cells. It was healthy donors who served as the controls, matched for age and sex. Sequencing used CD4+ T cells from PBMCs. This receptor was taken from a human donor in good health.

The DNA of the CDR3 is TGTGCCAGCACAACCGGGACAGGGTTCGAGCAGTACTTC. This encodes CASTTGTGFEQYF. The V gene is TRBV6-5, the J gene TRBJ2-7; 9 bases agree with TRBD1. Germline V gives CDR1 MNHEY, CDR2 SVGAGI. The CDR3 length is 13 residues. J was trimmed by 6 bases and V by 7 bases; bases with no gene match: 7.